This T cell receptor (beta chain) was recovered during a study of beta chain features in type 1 diabetes. About the study: Cell yields, gender and age were similar in healthy donors and patients.

This clone came up a few times. No antigen is known for it. This CDR3 contains 15 residues. Germline V lookup: CDR1 MDHEN, CDR2 SYDVKM. V lost 3 bases and J lost 6, with 15 bases in between. Staining for CD45RO/CCR7/CD25/CD127/CD95/CD27 allowed sorting of CD4+ naive, central memory, regulatory and stem cell-like memory cells. The isolated RNA, all of it, was reverse transcribed, so expressed TCRB transcripts were what got sequenced. The data were produced by immunoSEQ multiplex PCR, yet TCRdb's version contains in-frame clones alone and is incomplete. The data show about 620,000 clones, around 16% seen once. Overall study findings and caveats: Patients' naive, central memory and regulatory TCRB repertoires appeared more alike than those of healthy donors. The cDNA sequencing approach could over-represent high-TCR-expressing cells.

The chain combines TRBV28 with TRBJ2-1; D unclear. What was sequenced was naive CD4+ T cells from blood. This clonotype was obtained from a man between 18 and 29 years old in good health. CDR3 sequence reads: CASSFLGILINEQFF. Written as DNA, the CDR3 is TGTGCCAGCAGTTTTTTGGGGATCTTGATCAATGAGCAGTTCTTC.